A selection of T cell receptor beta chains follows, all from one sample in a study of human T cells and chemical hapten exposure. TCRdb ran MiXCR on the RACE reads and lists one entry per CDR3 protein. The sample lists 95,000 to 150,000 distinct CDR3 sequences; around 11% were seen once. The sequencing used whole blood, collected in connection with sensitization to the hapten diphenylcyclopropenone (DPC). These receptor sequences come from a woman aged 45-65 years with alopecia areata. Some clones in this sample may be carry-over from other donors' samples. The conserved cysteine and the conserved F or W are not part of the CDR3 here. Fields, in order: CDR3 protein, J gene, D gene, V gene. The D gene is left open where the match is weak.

SATPGTRNTEAF,TRBJ1-1,.,TRBV20-1
ASSQRRGGAETQY,TRBJ2-5,.,TRBV7-3
ASSVGDGPEKLF,TRBJ1-4,.,TRBV9
ASSLGATSGRNEQF,TRBJ2-1,TRBD2,TRBV7-7
ASSNGPSYNEQF,TRBJ2-1,.,TRBV12-3/TRBV12-4
ASSPDTGYEQY,TRBJ2-7,.,TRBV5-1
SVEVLAGGLGEQF,TRBJ2-1,TRBD2,TRBV29-1
ASSQDRRMGY,TRBJ2-3,.,TRBV6-1
SARDRDRSQETQY,TRBJ2-5,.,TRBV29-1
ASSDGLAGGWGETQY,TRBJ2-5,TRBD2,TRBV27
ASSLTQDYGYT,TRBJ1-2,.,TRBV7-3